The 25 T cell receptor beta chains presented below share a single source sample, sequenced in a study of shared clonotypes between healthy human individuals. Data came from immunoSEQ multiplex PCR; TCRdb stores just in-frame clones and leaves some out. Altogether nearly 1,000,000 clones are present, more than 75% being singletons, with the ten largest covering about 1.5%. The sequenced material came from memory CD4+ T cells sorted from blood. Regarding subset: CD45RA-negative fraction. The source is a man between 18 and 29 years old in good health.

The V and J genes are TRBV5-1 and TRBJ2-7; 9 bases are shared with TRBD1. CDR1 SGHRS and CDR2 YFSETQ come from the germline V gene. The CDR3 runs 18 residues. J lost 6 bases, V lost 0 bases, and 16 bases had no gene match. The CDR3 loop is CASSLAYPGTGKVGEQYF. DNA for the CDR3: TGCGCCAGCAGCTTGGCCTATCCCGGGACAGGGAAAGTGGGCGAGCAGTACTTC.

The J gene is TRBJ2-2, the V gene TRBV6-5, with no clear D. Germline CDR1 and CDR2: MNHEY and SVGAGI. The CDR3 covers 16 residues. Trimming left V 0 bases short and J 5 bases short, with 13 bases between. CDR3 residues: CASSYSSSAWTGELFF. The CDR3 bases are TGTGCCAGCAGTTACTCTTCCAGCGCGTGGACCGGGGAGCTGTTTTTT.

The J gene is TRBJ2-3, the V gene TRBV6-1; D is undetermined. V gave up 5 bases and J gave up 4 bases, with 16 bases separating them. This CDR3 has 15 amino acids. Per germline, CDR1 MNHNS and CDR2 SASEGT. The CDR3 sequence is CASSLLGDFSDTQYF. The CDR3 nucleotides read TGTGCCAGCAGTCTTCTAGGCGACTTTTCAGATACGCAGTATTTT.

The J gene is TRBJ2-4, the V gene TRBV19; 7 nucleotides agree with TRBD1. The germline gives CDR1 LNHDA, CDR2 SQIVND (reference sequence). V shed 8 bases and J 0 bases; nucleotides not matched to a gene: 4. The CDR3 loop spans 14 amino acids. The CDR3 DNA is TGTGCCAGTCCGGACAGGCTAGCCAAAAACATTCAGTACTTC. Amino acid sequence: CASPDRLAKNIQYF.

The count of this clone is one. This chain links TRBV10-3 with TRBJ2-7, with TRBD2 matching over 9 bases. From germline, CDR1 is ENHRY and CDR2 SYGVKD. The junction had 5 bases not matched to a gene; V was cut back by 4 bases and J by 1 base. This CDR3 spans 15 amino acids. Here the CDR3 reads CAISGASGVSYEQYF. Here the CDR3 DNA reads TGTGCCATCAGTGGGGCTAGCGGGGTGTCCTACGAGCAGTACTTC.

The V call is TRBV14, the J call TRBJ2-3, with unresolved D. V lost 1 base, J lost 5 bases, and 7 bases lay in between. The V gene's germline CDR1 is SGHDN and CDR2 FVKESK. The CDR3 spans 13 residues. CDR3 sequence (DNA): TGTGCCAGCAGCCAAGTTATGGTAGATACGCAGTATTTT. This codes for CASSQVMVDTQYF.

This clone is a singleton in its sample. The genes are TRBV11-3 and TRBJ2-7; D is uncertain. The V end was cut by 1 base, the J end by 6 bases, with 10 bases between. CDR1 and CDR2 from the germline V gene are SGHNT and YENEEA. CDR3 size: 13 residues. The CDR3 DNA follows: TGTGCCAGCAGCTTAGGGCCCGGACGCGAGCAGTACTTC. Translated: CASSLGPGREQYF.

This clone was recorded at least ten times. The chain is built from TRBV5-1 and TRBJ2-7; TRBD1 might be the D (6 bases). The CDR3 consists of 16 residues. V gave up 0 bases and J gave up 5 bases, with 18 bases separating them. Germline lookup yields CDR1 SGHRS and CDR2 YFSETQ. The CDR3: CASSLGTYTGIHEQYF. CDR3 bases: TGCGCCAGCAGCTTGGGAACCTATACAGGGATTCACGAGCAGTACTTC. The full variable domain, with the rest looked up from reference TRBV5-1 and TRBJ2-7, is KAGVTQTPRYLIKTRGQQVTLSCSPISGHRSVSWYQQTPGQGLQFLFEYFSETQRNKGNFPGRFSGRQFSNSRSEMNVSTLELGDSALYLCASSLGTYTGIHEQYFGPGTRLTVT.

This clone has only one observation. The gene calls are TRBV5-6 and TRBJ2-7; 15 bases agree with TRBD2. Germline V gene sequence: CDR1 SGHDT, CDR2 YYEEEE. J lost 3 bases, V lost 3 bases, and 4 bases had no gene match. The CDR3 runs 16 residues. In DNA, the CDR3 is TGTGCCAGCAGCTCGTGGGGACTAGCGGGAGGCTACGAGCAGTACTTC. Amino acid sequence: CASSSWGLAGGYEQYF. Looking up the rest from reference TRBV5-6 and TRBJ2-7 gives the full variable domain: DAGVTQSPTHLIKTRGQQVTLRCSPKSGHDTVSWYQQALGQGPQFIFQYYEEEERQRGNFPDRFSGHQFPNYSSELNVNALLLGDSALYLCASSSWGLAGGYEQYFGPGTRLTVT.

This clone was seen a handful of times. The rearrangement links TRBV14 to TRBJ1-2, with 7 positions matching TRBD1. The junction had 13 bases not matched to a gene; V was cut back by 4 bases and J by 8 bases. The CDR3 spans 15 residues. Germline V lookup: CDR1 SGHDN, CDR2 FVKESK. The CDR3 nucleotides are TGTGCCAGCAGCCTTTTAAGGGGGCAGGGAGAAGGCTACACCTTC. This sequence encodes CASSLLRGQGEGYTF.

The chain links TRBV7-2 to TRBJ2-7; a weak D match, TRBD2 (6 bases). Germline assignment: CDR1 SGHTA and CDR2 FQGNSA. This CDR3 is 15 amino acids long. Trimming removed 2 bases at V and 5 bases at J, with 16 bases between. The CDR3 bases are TGTGCCAGCAGCTTAACCCACTCGACTAGGAACGAGCAGTACTTC. Encoded protein: CASSLTHSTRNEQYF.

CDR3 residues: CASSAHRDRKRISNQPQHF. Here the CDR3 DNA reads TGTGCCAGCAGCGCCCACCGGGACAGGAAACGAATTAGCAATCAGCCCCAGCATTTT. This chain links TRBV7-9 with TRBJ1-5; the match to TRBD1 covers 8 bases. J gave up 0 bases and V 5 bases, and 15 bases lay outside the gene matches. CDR3 length: 19 amino acids. Germline V lookup: CDR1 SEHNR, CDR2 FQNEAQ (reference sequence). Full variable domain (remainder filled in from reference TRBV7-9 and TRBJ1-5): DTGVSQNPRHKITKRGQNVTFRCDPISEHNRLYWYRQTLGQGPEFLTYFQNEAQLEKSRLLSDRFSAERPKGSFSTLEIQRTEQGDSAMYLCASSAHRDRKRISNQPQHFGDGTRLSIL.

The chain has TRBV5-4 and TRBJ2-3; 10 nucleotides match TRBD2. V dropped 0 bases and J dropped 4; count of bases not matched to a gene: 8. This CDR3 has 17 residues. Germline V gene data show CDR1 as SGHNT and CDR2 as YYREEE (reference sequence). The CDR3 is CASSLAPSGSRSDTQYF. As DNA, the CDR3 is TGTGCCAGCAGCTTGGCCCCTAGCGGGAGTAGGTCAGATACGCAGTATTTT.

With respect to this clone: This sample includes further DNA sequences coding for the same CDR3. The chain employs TRBV10-3 and TRBJ2-5, with TRBD2 matching over 11 bases. This CDR3 has 15 amino acids. In germline, CDR1 is ENHRY, CDR2 SYGVKD. V was clipped by 2 bases and J by 4 bases; unmatched bases: 3. The CDR3 DNA sequence: TGTGCCATCAGTGAGGGTCTAGCGGGAGGAGAGACCCAGTACTTC. This codes for CAISEGLAGGETQYF.

The chain is built from TRBV19 and TRBJ1-5; 8 bases match TRBD1. The CDR3 is 14 residues long. Germline CDR1 and CDR2: LNHDA and SQIVND (reference sequence). V lost 5 bases and J lost 6; bases outside the gene matches: 6. The CDR3 loop is CASSWTGMGQPQHF. CDR3 nucleotide sequence: TGTGCCAGTAGTTGGACAGGGATGGGTCAGCCCCAGCATTTT.

In the case of this clone: A read error may explain this, as a much larger clone is one base away. The gene calls are TRBV27 and TRBJ2-3, with 7 positions matching TRBD1. Germline trimming cut 6 bases from V and 3 bases from J; bases unmatched to any gene: 3. Germline V gene sequence: CDR1 MNHEY, CDR2 SMNVEV (reference sequence). There are 13 residues in the CDR3. The CDR3 sequence: CASRLQGTDTQYF. The CDR3, as DNA: TGTGCCAGCAGACTACAGGGGACAGATACGCAGTATTTT.

The rearrangement links TRBV11-2 to TRBJ1-1; D is possibly TRBD1 (6 bases). With 1 base removed from V and 5 bases from J, the gap between germline ends came to 17 bases. Germline V gene sequence: CDR1 SGHAT, CDR2 FQNNGV. CDR3 size: 16 residues. The chain's CDR3 is CASSLVGAGAWTEAFF. The CDR3 DNA is TGTGCCAGCAGCTTAGTAGGAGCGGGGGCATGGACTGAAGCTTTCTTT.

The gene calls are TRBV4-2 and TRBJ2-7; 9 bases line up with TRBD2. J lost 0 bases, V lost 4 bases, and 4 bases had no gene match. The CDR3 length is 15 residues. CDR1 LGHNA and CDR2 YNFKEQ come from the germline V gene. In DNA, the CDR3 is TGTGCCAGCAGCCCGACTAGCGGTAACTCCTACGAGCAGTACTTC. The encoded protein is CASSPTSGNSYEQYF.

This clone was seen ten or more times. CDR3 sequence (DNA): TGTGCCCTTATTCAAGGTCCCGTTTACAATGAGCAGTTCTTC. It codes for CALIQGPVYNEQFF. This chain joins TRBV2 and TRBJ2-1; D gene unclear. Germline V gives CDR1 SNHLY, CDR2 FYNNEI. The CDR3 covers 14 residues. V was trimmed by 11 bases and J by 4 bases, leaving 18 bases between them. Supplemented by reference TRBV2 and TRBJ2-1, the full variable domain reads EPEVTQTPSHQVTQMGQEVILRCVPISNHLYFYWYRQILGQKVEFLVSFYNNEISEKSEIFDDQFSVERPDGSNFTLKIRSTKLEDSAMYFCALIQGPVYNEQFFGPGTRLTVL.

V is TRBV10-3 and J is TRBJ2-7, with a possible D match to TRBD2 (5 bases). In germline, CDR1 is ENHRY, CDR2 SYGVKD. This CDR3 comprises 15 residues. Between the trimmed V and J ends, which lost 3 bases and 6 bases, there was a span of 18 bases. CDR3 DNA sequence: TGTGCCATCAGTGACGGCCGGGATATCGGCTCCGAGCAGTACTTC. Amino acid sequence: CAISDGRDIGSEQYF.

The chain recombines TRBV5-6 with TRBJ2-1, with D perhaps TRBD1 (7 bases). The V end lost 5 bases, the J end lost 12 bases, and 12 bases lay between the germline ends. The length of the CDR3 is 11 residues. CDR1 is SGHDT and CDR2 is YYEEEE in the germline V gene. The CDR3 sequence: CASRQGGRQFF. The CDR3 DNA is TGTGCCAGCAGGCAGGGGGGTCGGCAGTTCTTC.

V and J are TRBV10-3 and TRBJ1-6, with 8 bases that match TRBD1. The germline V gene encodes CDR1 ENHRY and CDR2 SYGVKD. The CDR3 is 13 amino acids. V gave up 8 bases and J gave up 8 bases; unmatched junction bases: 5. In DNA form, the CDR3 reads TGTGCCATCTCGGGACAGGCGGATTCACCCCTCCACTTT. It codes for CAISGQADSPLHF.

J is TRBJ2-2 and V is TRBV5-1; weak D call: TRBD1 (5 bases). Germline values: CDR1 SGHRS, CDR2 YFSETQ. CDR3 length equals 16 residues. V was pared by 0 bases and J by 5 bases, with 14 bases between. The CDR3 protein is CASSLGKGLETGELFF. In nucleotides, the CDR3 is TGCGCCAGCAGCTTGGGCAAGGGGCTTGAGACCGGGGAGCTGTTTTTT.

The chain is built from TRBV11-3 and TRBJ2-1; D may be TRBD2 (7 bases). The V and J ends lost 5 bases and 2 bases respectively, with 16 bases between them. The V gene's germline CDR1 is SGHNT and CDR2 YENEEA. The CDR3 consists of 16 residues. CDR3 in DNA: TGTGCCAGCAGCCCCGGGGGGCCCTCTGCCTACAATGAGCAGTTCTTC. This encodes CASSPGGPSAYNEQFF.

This CDR3 is CASSPRGATEAFF. Here the CDR3 DNA reads TGTGCCAGCTCACCCAGGGGTGCCACTGAAGCTTTCTTT. The rearrangement uses TRBV18 and TRBJ1-1, with D possibly TRBD1 on 6 matching bases. The CDR3 sequence is 13 residues long. Trimming left V 3 bases short and J 4 bases short, with 9 bases between. Germline CDR1 reads KGHSH; CDR2 reads LQKENI.